Sequencing of this T cell receptor (beta chain) was carried out in a study of blood T cell repertoires in COVID-19. Overall study context: The United States, Italy and Spain provided the acute and convalescent COVID-19 samples.

Germline CDR1 MNHEY, CDR2 SVGAGI. V shed 6 bases and J 0 bases; nucleotides not matched to a gene: 2. The CDR3 has 14 amino acids. Per the original methods: The assay estimated nucleated cells by amplifying reference gene primers. The protocol was immunoSEQ multiplex PCR, while the TCRdb copy is restricted to in-frame clones and leaves out a portion. D and trimming were read from the DNA, whereas the V and J calls and clone size are those reported in that table. The sample holds about 280,000 clones, 88% seen once. The chain joins TRBV6-5 to TRBJ1-3; 7 bases fit TRBD1. The clonotype comes from a woman aged 55-69 years in a cohort exposed to, infected with or recovered from COVID-19 (not recorded which). Sequenced sample: PBMCs or T cells enriched from blood (not recorded which). The CDR3 region is CASRRQGSGNTIYF. The CDR3 region has the DNA TGTGCCAGCAGGAGACAGGGCTCTGGAAACACCATATATTTT.